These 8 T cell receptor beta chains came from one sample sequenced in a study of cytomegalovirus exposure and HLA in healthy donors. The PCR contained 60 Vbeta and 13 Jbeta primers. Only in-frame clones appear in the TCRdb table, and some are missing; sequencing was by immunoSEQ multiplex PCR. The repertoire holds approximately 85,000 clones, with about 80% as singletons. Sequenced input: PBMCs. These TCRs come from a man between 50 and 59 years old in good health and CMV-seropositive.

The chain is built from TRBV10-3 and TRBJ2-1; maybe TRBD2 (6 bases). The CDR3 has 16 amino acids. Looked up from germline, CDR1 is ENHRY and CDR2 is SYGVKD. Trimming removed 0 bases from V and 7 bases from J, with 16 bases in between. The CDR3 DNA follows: TGTGCCATCAGTGAGTCTGTCGGGAGCCGGGGGAATGAGCAGTTCTTC. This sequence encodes CAISESVGSRGNEQFF.

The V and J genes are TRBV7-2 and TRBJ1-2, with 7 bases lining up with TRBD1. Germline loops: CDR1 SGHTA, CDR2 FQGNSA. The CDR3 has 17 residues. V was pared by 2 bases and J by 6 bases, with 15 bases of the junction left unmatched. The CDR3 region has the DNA TGTGCCAGCAGCTTAAGATTCACCTCCGGGACAGAAAATGGCTACACCTTC. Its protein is CASSLRFTSGTENGYTF.

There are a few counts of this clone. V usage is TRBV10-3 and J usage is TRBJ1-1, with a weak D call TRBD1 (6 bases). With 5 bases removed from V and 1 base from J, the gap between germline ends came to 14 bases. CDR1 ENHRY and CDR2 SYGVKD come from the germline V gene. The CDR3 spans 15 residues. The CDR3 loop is CAISTTRTENTEAFF. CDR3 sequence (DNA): TGTGCCATCAGTACCACCCGGACAGAGAACACTGAAGCTTTCTTT.

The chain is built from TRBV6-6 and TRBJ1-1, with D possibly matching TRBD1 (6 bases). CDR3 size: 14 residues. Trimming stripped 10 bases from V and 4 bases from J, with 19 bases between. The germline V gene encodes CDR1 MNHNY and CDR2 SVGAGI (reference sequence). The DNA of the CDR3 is TGTGCCACCACGGAATCTAGAGGGGGCACTGAAGCTTTCTTT. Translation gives CATTESRGGTEAFF.

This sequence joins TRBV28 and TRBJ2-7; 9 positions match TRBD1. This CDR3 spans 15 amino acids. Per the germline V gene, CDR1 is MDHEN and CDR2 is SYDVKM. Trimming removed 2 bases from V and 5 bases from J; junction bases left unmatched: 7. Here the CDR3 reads CASSLIGTGYNEQYF. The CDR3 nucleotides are TGTGCCAGCAGTTTAATCGGGACAGGGTATAACGAGCAGTACTTC.

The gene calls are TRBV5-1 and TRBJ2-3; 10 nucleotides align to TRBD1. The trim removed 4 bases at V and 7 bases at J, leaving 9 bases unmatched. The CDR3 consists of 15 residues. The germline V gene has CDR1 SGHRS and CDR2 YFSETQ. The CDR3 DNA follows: TGCGCCAGCAGCATCGACAGGGGGCCACTAAATACGCAGTATTTT. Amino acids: CASSIDRGPLNTQYF.

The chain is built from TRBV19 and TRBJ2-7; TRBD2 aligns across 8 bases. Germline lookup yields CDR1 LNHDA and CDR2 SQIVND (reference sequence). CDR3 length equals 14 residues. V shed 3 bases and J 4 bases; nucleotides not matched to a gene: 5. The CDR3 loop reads CASSIAGGQYEQYF. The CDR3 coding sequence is TGTGCCAGTAGTATCGCGGGAGGCCAATACGAGCAGTACTTC.

The CDR3 region has the DNA TGCGCCAGCAGCCGTCAGAGTGTGGGGGCAAACACCGGGGAGCTGTTTTTT. It yields the protein CASSRQSVGANTGELFF. The chain recombines TRBV4-1 with TRBJ2-2; D might be TRBD1 (6 bases). CDR3 length: 17 residues. The ends were cut back, 4 bases at V and 2 bases at J, with 17 bases in the middle. Germline V lookup: CDR1 MGHRA, CDR2 YSYEKL.